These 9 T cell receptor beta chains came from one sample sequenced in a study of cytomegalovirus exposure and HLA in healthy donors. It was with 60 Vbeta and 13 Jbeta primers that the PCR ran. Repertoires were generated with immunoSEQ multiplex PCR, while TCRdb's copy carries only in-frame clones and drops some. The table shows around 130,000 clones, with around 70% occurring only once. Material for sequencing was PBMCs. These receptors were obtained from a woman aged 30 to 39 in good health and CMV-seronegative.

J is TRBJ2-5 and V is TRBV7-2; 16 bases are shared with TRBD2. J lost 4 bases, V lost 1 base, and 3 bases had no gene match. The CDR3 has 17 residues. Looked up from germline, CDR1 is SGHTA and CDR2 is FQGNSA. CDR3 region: CASSLEGLAGGGETQYF. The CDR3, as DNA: TGTGCCAGCAGCTTAGAGGGACTAGCGGGGGGGGGAGAGACCCAGTACTTC.

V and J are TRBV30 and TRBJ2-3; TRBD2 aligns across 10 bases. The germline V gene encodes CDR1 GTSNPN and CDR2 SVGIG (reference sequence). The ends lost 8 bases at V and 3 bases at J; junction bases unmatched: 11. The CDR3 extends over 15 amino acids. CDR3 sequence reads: CARTHGTSVTDTQYF. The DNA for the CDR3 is TGTGCCCGCACCCATGGGACTAGCGTTACAGATACGCAGTATTTT.

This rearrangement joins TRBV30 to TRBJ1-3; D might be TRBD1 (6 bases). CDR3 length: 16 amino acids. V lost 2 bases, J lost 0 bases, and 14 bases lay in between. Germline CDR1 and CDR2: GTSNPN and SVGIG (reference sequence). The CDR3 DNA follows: TGTGCCTGGAGTTATAGACAGGTGATCTCTGGAAACACCATATATTTT. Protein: CAWSYRQVISGNTIYF.

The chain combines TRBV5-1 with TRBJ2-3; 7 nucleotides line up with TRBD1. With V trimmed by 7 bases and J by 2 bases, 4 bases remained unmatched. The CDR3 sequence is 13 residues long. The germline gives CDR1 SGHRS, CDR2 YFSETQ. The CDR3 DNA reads TGCGCCAGCGGGGACAGTTACACAGATACGCAGTATTTT. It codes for CASGDSYTDTQYF. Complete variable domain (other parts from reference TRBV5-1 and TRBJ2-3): KAGVTQTPRYLIKTRGQQVTLSCSPISGHRSVSWYQQTPGQGLQFLFEYFSETQRNKGNFPGRFSGRQFSNSRSEMNVSTLELGDSALYLCASGDSYTDTQYFGPGTRLTVL.

Here the CDR3 DNA reads TGCAGCGTTGCTACTCTAGCGGGAGCCACCGGGGAGCTGTTTTTT. This sequence encodes CSVATLAGATGELFF. The gene calls are TRBV29-1 and TRBJ2-2; 10 bases line up with TRBD2. Germline V gives CDR1 SQVTM, CDR2 ANQGSEA. V shed 4 bases, J shed 4 bases, and the junction held 6 bases outside the gene matches. The CDR3 extends over 15 amino acids.

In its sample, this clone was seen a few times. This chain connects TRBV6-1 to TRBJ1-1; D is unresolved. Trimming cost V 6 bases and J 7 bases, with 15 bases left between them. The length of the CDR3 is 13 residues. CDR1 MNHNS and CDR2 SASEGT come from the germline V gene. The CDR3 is CASRITEDIEAFF. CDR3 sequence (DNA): TGTGCCAGCAGAATTACAGAAGACATTGAAGCTTTCTTT.

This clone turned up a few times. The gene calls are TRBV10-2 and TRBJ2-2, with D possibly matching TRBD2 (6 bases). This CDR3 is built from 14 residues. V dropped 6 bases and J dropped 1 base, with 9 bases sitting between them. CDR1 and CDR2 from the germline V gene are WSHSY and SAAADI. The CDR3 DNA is TGCGCCAGCAGGGGACTGGAGAACACCGGGGAGCTGTTTTTT. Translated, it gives CASRGLENTGELFF.

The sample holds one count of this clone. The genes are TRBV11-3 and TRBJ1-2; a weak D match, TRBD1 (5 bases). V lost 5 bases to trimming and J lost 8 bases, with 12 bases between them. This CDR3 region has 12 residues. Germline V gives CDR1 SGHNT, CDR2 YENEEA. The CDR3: CASSQTASGYTF. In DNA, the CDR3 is TGTGCCAGCAGCCAGACAGCCTCGGGCTACACCTTC.

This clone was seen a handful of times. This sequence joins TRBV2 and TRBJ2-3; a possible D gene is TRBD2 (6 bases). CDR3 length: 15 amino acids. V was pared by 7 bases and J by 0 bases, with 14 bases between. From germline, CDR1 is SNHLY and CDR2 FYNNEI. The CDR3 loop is CASTSGGESTDTQYF. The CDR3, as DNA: TGTGCCAGCACCTCTGGCGGGGAGAGCACAGATACGCAGTATTTT.